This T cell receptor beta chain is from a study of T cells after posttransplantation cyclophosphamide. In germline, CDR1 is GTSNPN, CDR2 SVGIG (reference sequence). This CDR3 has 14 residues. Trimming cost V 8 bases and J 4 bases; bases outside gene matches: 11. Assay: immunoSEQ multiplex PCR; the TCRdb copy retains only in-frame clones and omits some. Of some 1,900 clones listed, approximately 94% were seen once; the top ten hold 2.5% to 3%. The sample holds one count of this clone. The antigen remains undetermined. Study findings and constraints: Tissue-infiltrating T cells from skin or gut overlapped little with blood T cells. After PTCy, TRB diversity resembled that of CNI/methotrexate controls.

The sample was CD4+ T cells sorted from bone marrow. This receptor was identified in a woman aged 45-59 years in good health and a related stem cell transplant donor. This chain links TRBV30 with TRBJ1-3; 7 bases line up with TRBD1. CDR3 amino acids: CAEGIGGSGNTIYF. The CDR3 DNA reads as TGTGCCGAAGGTATAGGGGGCTCCGGAAACACCATATATTTT.